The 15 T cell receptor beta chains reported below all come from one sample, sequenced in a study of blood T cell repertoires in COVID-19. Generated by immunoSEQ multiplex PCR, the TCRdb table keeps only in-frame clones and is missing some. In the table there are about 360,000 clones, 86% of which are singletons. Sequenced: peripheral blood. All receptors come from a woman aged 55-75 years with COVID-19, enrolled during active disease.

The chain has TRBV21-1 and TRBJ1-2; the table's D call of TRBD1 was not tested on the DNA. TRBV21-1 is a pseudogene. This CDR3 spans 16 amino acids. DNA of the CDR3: TGTGCCAGCAGCAAGCCGGGGGACAGGGTGATAAATGGCTACACCTTC. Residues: CASSKPGDRVINGYTF.

The CDR3 DNA is TGCGCCAGCAGCTCCCCTACGTACACCGGGGAGCTGTTTTTT. Amino acid sequence: CASSSPTYTGELFF. The rearrangement uses TRBV5-1 and TRBJ2-2; unclear D gene. Trimming shortened V by 3 bases and J by 3 bases, and 9 bases separated the two germline ends. The CDR3 runs 14 residues. Germline CDR1 and CDR2: SGHRS and YFSETQ.

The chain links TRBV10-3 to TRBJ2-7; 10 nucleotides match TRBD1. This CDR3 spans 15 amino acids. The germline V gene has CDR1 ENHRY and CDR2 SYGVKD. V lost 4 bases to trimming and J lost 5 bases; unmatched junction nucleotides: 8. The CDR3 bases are TGTGCCATCAGTGGGGGACAGGGGTTTGGCAACGAGCAGTACTTC. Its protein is CAISGGQGFGNEQYF.

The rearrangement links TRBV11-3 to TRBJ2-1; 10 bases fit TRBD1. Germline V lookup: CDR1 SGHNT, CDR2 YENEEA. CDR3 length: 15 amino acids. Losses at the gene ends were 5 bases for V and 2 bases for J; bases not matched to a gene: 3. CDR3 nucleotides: TGTGCCAGCAGCCTTGGACAGGGGGCCTACAATGAGCAGTTCTTC. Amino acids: CASSLGQGAYNEQFF.

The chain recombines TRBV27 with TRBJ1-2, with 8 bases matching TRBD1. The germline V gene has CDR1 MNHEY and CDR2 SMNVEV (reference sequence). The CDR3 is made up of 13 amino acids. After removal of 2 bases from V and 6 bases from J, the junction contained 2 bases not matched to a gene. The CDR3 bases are TGTGCCAGCAGTTTAACAGGGGGTGATGGCTACACCTTC. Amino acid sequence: CASSLTGGDGYTF.

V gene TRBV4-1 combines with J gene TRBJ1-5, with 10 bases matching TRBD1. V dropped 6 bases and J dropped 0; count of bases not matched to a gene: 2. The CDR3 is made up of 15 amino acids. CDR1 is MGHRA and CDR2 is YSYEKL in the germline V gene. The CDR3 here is CASRDRGYSNQPQHF. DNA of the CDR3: TGCGCCAGCAGGGACAGGGGGTATAGCAATCAGCCCCAGCATTTT.

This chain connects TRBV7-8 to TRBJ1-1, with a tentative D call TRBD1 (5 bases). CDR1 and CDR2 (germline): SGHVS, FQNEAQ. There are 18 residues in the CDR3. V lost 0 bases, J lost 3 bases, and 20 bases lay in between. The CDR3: CASSLAWAGRYFDTEAFF. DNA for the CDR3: TGTGCCAGCAGCTTAGCGTGGGCAGGGAGGTATTTTGACACTGAAGCTTTCTTT.

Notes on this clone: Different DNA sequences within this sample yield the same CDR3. The CDR3 loop is CASGFSGYGYTF. The CDR3 DNA is TGTGCTAGTGGTTTTTCCGGCTATGGCTACACCTTC. The chain uses TRBV12-5 and TRBJ1-2; D is ambiguous. V gave up 3 bases and J gave up 4 bases, with 6 bases separating them. The germline V gene has CDR1 LGHNT and CDR2 FRNRAP. This CDR3 contains 12 residues. Supplemented by reference TRBV12-5 and TRBJ1-2, the full variable domain reads DARVTQTPRHKVTEMGQEVTMRCQPILGHNTVFWYRQTMMQGLELLAYFRNRAPLDDSGMPKDRFSAEMPDATLATLKIQPSEPRDSAVYFCASGFSGYGYTFGSGTRLTVV.

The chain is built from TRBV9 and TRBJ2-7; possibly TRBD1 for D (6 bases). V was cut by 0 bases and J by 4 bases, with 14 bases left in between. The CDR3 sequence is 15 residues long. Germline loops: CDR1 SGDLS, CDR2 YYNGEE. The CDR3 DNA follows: TGTGCCAGCAGCGTAGGGTCAGGGGTGATATACGAGCAGTACTTC. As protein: CASSVGSGVIYEQYF.

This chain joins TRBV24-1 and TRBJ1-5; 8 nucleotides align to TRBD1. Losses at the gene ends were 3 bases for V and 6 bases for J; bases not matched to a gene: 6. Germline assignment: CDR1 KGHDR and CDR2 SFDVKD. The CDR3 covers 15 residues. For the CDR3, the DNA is TGTGCCACCAGTGATCCTGGACAGGGAGGTCAGCCCCAGCATTTT. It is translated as CATSDPGQGGQPQHF.

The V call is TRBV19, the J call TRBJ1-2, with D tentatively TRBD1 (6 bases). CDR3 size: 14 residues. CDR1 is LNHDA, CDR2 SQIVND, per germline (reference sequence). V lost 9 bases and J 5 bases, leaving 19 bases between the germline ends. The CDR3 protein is CASTSGQRSYGYTF. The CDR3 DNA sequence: TGTGCCAGCACCTCGGGACAAAGGAGTTATGGCTACACCTTC.

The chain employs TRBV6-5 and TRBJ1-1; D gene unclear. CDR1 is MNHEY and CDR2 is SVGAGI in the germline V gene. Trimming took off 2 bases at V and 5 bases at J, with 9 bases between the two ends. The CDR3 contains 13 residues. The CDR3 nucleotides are TGTGCCAGCAGTTACAACTCGAGGACTGAAGCTTTCTTT. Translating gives CASSYNSRTEAFF.

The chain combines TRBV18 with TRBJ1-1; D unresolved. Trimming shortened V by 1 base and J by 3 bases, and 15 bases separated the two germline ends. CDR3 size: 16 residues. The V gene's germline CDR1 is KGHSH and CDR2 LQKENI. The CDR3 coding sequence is TGTGCCAGCTCACCACTCCCCGACTTCTTACACACTGAAGCTTTCTTT. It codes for CASSPLPDFLHTEAFF.

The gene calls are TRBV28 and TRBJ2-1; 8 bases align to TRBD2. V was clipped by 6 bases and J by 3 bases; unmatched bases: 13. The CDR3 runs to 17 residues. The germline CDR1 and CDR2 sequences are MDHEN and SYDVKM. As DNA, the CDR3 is TGTGCCAGCAGACCTCCTCTTTGGCGGGGGGACTACAATGAGCAGTTCTTC. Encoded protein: CASRPPLWRGDYNEQFF.

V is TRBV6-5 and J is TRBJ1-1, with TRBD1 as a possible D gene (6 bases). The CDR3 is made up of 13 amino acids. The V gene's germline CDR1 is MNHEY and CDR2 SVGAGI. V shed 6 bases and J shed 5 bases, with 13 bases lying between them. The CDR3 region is CASSLEQGTEAFF. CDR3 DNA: TGTGCCAGCAGCCTTGAGCAGGGGACTGAAGCTTTCTTT.